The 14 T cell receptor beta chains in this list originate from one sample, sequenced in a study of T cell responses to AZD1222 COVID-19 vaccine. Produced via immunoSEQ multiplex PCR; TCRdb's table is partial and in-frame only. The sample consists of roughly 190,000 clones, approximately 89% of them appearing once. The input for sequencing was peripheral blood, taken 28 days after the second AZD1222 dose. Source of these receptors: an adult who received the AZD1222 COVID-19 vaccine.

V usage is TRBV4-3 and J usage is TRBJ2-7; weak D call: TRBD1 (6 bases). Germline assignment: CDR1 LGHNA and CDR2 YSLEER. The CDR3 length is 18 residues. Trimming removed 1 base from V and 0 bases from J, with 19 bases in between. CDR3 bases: TGCGCCAGCAGCCAAGGACGGCCAGGGGCCTACAGCTCCTACGAGCAGTACTTC. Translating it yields CASSQGRPGAYSSYEQYF.

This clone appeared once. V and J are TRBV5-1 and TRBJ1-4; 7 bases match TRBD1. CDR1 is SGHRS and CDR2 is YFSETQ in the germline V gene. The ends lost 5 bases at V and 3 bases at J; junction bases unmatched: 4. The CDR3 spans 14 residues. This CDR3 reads CASSLTGANEKLFF. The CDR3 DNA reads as TGCGCCAGCAGTCTTACAGGGGCTAATGAAAAACTGTTTTTT.

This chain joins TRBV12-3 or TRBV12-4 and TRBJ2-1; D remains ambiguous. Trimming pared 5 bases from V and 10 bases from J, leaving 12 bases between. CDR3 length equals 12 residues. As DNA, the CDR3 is TGTGCCAGCAGTCTCCCGCTAGGGGAGCAGTTCTTC. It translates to CASSLPLGEQFF.

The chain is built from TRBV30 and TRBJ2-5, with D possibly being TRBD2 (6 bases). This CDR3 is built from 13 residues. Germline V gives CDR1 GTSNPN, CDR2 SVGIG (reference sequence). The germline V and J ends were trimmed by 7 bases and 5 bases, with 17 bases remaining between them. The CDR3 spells CASTRAGWETQYF. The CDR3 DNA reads TGTGCCTCGACAAGGGCGGGGTGGGAGACCCAGTACTTC. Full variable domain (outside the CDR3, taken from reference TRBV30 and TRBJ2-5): SQTIHQWPATLVQPVGSPLSLECTVEGTSNPNLYWYRQAAGRGLQLLFYSVGIGQISSEVPQNLSASRPQDRQFILSSKKLLLSDSGFYLCASTRAGWETQYFGPGTRLLVL.

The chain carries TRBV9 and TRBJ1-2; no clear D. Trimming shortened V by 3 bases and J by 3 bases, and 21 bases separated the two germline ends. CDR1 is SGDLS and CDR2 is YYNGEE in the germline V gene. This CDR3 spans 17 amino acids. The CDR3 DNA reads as TGTGCCAGCAGCGCTTCGACGACGGGCAGCGGGGACTATGGCTACACCTTC. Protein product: CASSASTTGSGDYGYTF.

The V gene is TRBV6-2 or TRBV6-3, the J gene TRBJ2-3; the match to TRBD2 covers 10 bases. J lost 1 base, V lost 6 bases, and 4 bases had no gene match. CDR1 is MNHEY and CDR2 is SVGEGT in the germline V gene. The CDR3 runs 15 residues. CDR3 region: CASSRTSGGTDTQYF. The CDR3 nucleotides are TGTGCCAGCAGCCGTACTAGCGGGGGCACAGATACGCAGTATTTT.

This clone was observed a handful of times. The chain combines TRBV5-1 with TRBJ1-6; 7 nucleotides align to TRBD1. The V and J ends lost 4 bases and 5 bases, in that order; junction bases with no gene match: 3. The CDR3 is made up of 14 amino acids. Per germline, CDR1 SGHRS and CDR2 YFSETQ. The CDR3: CASSPGQHNSPLHF. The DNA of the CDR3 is TGCGCCAGCAGCCCGGGACAGCATAATTCACCCCTCCACTTT.

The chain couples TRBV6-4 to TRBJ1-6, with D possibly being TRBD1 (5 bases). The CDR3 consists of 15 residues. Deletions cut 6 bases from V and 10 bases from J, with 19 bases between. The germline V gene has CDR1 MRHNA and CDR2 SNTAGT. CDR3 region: CASSADTGTGSPLHF. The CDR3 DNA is TGTGCCAGCAGCGCCGACACAGGAACGGGATCACCCCTCCACTTT.

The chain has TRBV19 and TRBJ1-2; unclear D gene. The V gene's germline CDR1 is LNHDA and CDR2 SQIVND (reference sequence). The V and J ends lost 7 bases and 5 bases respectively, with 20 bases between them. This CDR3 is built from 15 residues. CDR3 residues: CASTLIGSALYGYTF. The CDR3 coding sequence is TGTGCCAGTACCCTCATAGGGAGCGCCCTTTATGGCTACACCTTC.

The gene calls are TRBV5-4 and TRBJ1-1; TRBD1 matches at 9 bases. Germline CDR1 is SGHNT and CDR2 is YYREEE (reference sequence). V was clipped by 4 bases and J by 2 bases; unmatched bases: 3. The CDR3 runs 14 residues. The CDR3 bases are TGTGCCAGCAGCGGGGGACAGGGTAACACTGAAGCTTTCTTT. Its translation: CASSGGQGNTEAFF.

CDR3 nucleotides: TGTGCCAGCAGCCCCCGGGGATGGGCCCAGGATTTAACTGAAGCTTTCTTT. It translates to CASSPRGWAQDLTEAFF. This chain connects TRBV7-8 to TRBJ1-1; no clear D. The V gene lost 5 bases and the J gene lost 5 bases, with 24 bases spanning the gap. Per germline, CDR1 SGHVS and CDR2 FQNEAQ. This CDR3 is 17 amino acids long.

The CDR3 DNA follows: TGTGCCAGCTCACCGAGCGGGAGGAGCTCCTACGAGCAGTACTTC. Amino acids: CASSPSGRSSYEQYF. J is TRBJ2-7 and V is TRBV18; TRBD2 agrees at 9 bases. The CDR3 is 15 amino acids. V shed 3 bases and J 0 bases; nucleotides not matched to a gene: 3. Germline V gene sequence: CDR1 KGHSH, CDR2 LQKENI. Together with reference TRBV18 and TRBJ2-7, the CDR3 gives the full variable domain: NAGVMQNPRHLVRRRGQEARLRCSPMKGHSHVYWYRQLPEEGLKFMVYLQKENIIDESGMPKERFSAEFPKEGPSILRIQQVVRGDSAAYFCASSPSGRSSYEQYFGPGTRLTVT.

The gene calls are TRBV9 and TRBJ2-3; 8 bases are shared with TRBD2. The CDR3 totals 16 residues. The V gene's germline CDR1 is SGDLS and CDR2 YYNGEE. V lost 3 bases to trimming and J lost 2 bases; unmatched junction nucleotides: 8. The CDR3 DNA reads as TGTGCCAGCAGCGCCTCGACTAGCGCCTTCACAGATACGCAGTATTTT. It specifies CASSASTSAFTDTQYF.

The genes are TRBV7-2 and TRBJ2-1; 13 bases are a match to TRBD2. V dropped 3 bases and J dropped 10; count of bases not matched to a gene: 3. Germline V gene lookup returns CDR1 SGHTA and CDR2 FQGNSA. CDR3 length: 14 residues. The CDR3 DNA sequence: TGTGCCAGCAGCTTGACTAGCGGGAGGAAGGAGCAGTTCTTC. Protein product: CASSLTSGRKEQFF.